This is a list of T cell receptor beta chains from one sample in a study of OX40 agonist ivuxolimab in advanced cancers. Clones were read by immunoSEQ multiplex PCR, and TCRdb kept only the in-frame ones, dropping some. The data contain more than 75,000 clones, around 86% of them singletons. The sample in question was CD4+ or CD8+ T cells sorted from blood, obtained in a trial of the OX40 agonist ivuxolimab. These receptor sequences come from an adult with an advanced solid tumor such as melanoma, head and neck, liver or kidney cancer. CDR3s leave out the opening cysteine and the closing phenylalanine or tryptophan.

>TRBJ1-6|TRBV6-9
ATGQNSPLH
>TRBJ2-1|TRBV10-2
ASSSGGAHEQF
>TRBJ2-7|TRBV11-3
ASSPNRLSYEQY
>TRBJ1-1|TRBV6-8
ATPGSRWMNTEAF
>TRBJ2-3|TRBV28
ASSFSGWEGEDTQY
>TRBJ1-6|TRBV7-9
ASQALPYNSPLH
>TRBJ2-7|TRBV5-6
ASSRDRDQYEQY
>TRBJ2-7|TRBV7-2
ASSSLRYEQY
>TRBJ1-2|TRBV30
AWSSDPGQGFYGYT
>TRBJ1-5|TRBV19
ASSMQQGGSSNQPQH
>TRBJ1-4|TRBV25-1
ASSEAGQGPNEKLF
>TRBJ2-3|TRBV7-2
ASSGTGFGTDTQY
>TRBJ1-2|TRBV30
AWSVRPQRYGYT
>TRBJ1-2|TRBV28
ASRLPGPSGYT
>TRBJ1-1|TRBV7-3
ASSSSGTEAF
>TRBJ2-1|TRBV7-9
ASSLAATRSNEQF
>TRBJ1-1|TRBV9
ASSVDVQPNTEAF
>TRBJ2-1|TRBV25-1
ASQRGQGPKAQF
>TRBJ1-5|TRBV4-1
ASSQREEQPQH
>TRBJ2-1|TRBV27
ASSLPTGKGVNEQF
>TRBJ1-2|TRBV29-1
SVGVNNYGYT
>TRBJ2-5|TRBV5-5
ASSARTSEWGETQY
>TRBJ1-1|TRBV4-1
ASSQDKGWASTEAF
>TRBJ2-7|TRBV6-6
ASSYFRDEQY
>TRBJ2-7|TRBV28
ASSLYPSGLSYEQY
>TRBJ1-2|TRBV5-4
ASSLYGTGYYGYT
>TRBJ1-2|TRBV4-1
ASSQDSPLYGYT
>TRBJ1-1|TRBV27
ASSLQALMNTEAF
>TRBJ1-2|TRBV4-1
ASSLLGVANYGYT
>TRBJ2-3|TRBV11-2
ASSSEVALAGITDTQY
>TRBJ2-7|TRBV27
ASSLKSPGLGSSYEQY